The 9 T cell receptor beta chains in this list originate from one sample, sequenced in a study of tumor-infiltrating lymphocytes in primary liver carcinoma. Using a constant-region primer together with ProtoScript II reverse transcriptase, TCR beta cDNA was made from roughly 520 ng of total RNA. TCR beta libraries came from three nested multiplex PCR rounds using slightly modified ARM-PCR. The two initial PCR rounds, around 10 cycles each, used TRBV1-TRBV30 forward and C-beta reverse primers. TCRdb reanalysed the multiplex PCR reads using MiXCR and keeps one entry per CDR3 protein. The sample holds about 35,000 distinct CDR3 sequences, less than 85% seen once. From about 19-30 mg of unsorted bulk tissue, DNA and RNA were co-extracted together. The sequenced sample was liver tumor tissue from sampling region 4. Subset specified: tumor region T4, right-lateral pole. Receptor source: a man in his forties or fifties with primary liver carcinoma and hepatitis B virus infection.

As concerns this clonotype: The junction does not match germline at one end; this may be a read error. The chain recombines TRBV28 with TRBJ2-5; maybe TRBD1 (5 bases). There are 14 residues in the CDR3. Germline CDR1 and CDR2: MDHEN and SYDVKM. The CDR3 region is CASTPDKVVETRYF. In nucleotides, the CDR3 is TGTGCCAGCACGCCGGACAAGGTGGTAGAGACCCGGTACTTC.

Worth noting for this clonotype: A junction end diverges from the germline sequence, so it may reflect a read error. The chain uses TRBV6-2 or TRBV6-3 and TRBJ1-2; D is unclear. Germline lookup yields CDR1 MNHEY and CDR2 SVGEGT. The CDR3 contains 12 residues. The CDR3: CTSSERLYGYTF. The CDR3, as DNA: TGTACCAGCAGCGAGAGACTATATGGTTACACCTTC.

Turning to this clonotype: Relative to the germline gene, one junction end is altered; a read error may explain this. The chain joins TRBV6-2 or TRBV6-3 to TRBJ2-1, with 7 nucleotides matching TRBD2. This CDR3 is built from 14 residues. Germline values: CDR1 MNHEY, CDR2 SVGEGT. The DNA for the CDR3 is TGTGCCAGCAGTACTGCGGGAGCCCACAGTGAGCACTTCTTC. Amino acids: CASSTAGAHSEHFF.

As to this clonotype: The CDR3 does not close with the conserved phenylalanine or tryptophan, likely indicating a read error. The rearrangement links TRBV5-6 to TRBJ1-1, with D unresolved. This CDR3 has 15 amino acids. Germline CDR1 and CDR2: SGHDT and YYEEEE. CDR3 amino acids: CASNFPGLIPTVAFL. In DNA, the CDR3 is TGTGCCAGCAACTTTCCGGGCCTTATTCCCACTGTAGCTTTCCTT.

Comment on this clonotype: The junction and the germline gene differ at one end; a read error may be behind it. V and J are TRBV30 and TRBJ2-7; a possible D gene is TRBD2 (6 bases). The CDR3 sequence is 13 residues long. In germline, CDR1 is GTSNPN, CDR2 SVGIG (reference sequence). CDR3 nucleotides: TGCGCCTGGAGATCGGGAGCCGCCTACGAGCAGTACTTT. Translating gives CAWRSGAAYEQYF.

Note on this clonotype: The junction does not match germline at one end; this may be a read error. The chain has TRBV7-8 and TRBJ1-1, with no clear D. Per germline, CDR1 SGHVS and CDR2 FQNEAQ. This CDR3 is built from 13 residues. Written as DNA, the CDR3 is TGTGCCAGAAGCCGTCAGAGGTACACTGAGGCTTTCTTT. Encoded protein: CARSRQRYTEAFF. Full variable domain (remainder filled in from reference TRBV7-8 and TRBJ1-1): GAGVSQSPRYKVAKRGQDVALRCDPISGHVSLFWYQQALGQGPEFLTYFQNEAQLDKSGLPSDRFFAERPEGSVSTLKIQRTQQEDSAVYLCARSRQRYTEAFFGQGTRLTVV.

Many counts were recorded for this clonotype. V and J are TRBV5-1 and TRBJ1-1, with 9 bases that match TRBD1. CDR3 length equals 13 residues. Trimming took 4 bases from V and 7 from J; bases not matched to a gene: 5. From germline, CDR1 is SGHRS and CDR2 YFSETQ. CDR3 sequence: CASSKGQGDEAFF. DNA of the CDR3: TGCGCCAGCAGCAAGGGACAGGGAGATGAAGCTTTCTTT.

This clonotype was detected ten times or more. The chain links TRBV19 to TRBJ1-1; TRBD1 is a possible D gene (5 bases). Germline CDR1 is LNHDA and CDR2 is SQIVND (reference sequence). CDR3 size: 14 residues. V lost 8 bases to trimming and J lost 5 bases, with 18 bases between them. The CDR3 coding sequence is TGTGCCAGTCGAATACAGGCGGACGGGACTGAAGCTTTCTTT. It translates to CASRIQADGTEAFF.

Remarks on this clonotype: Sequence at one end of the junction differs from germline and may be a read error. J is TRBJ2-7 and V is TRBV11-2; D is ambiguous. Germline lookup yields CDR1 SGHAT and CDR2 FQNNGV. The CDR3 is 14 amino acids. The CDR3 region has the DNA TGTGCCAGCAGCCCTAATAGGAACTCCTACGTGCAGTACTTC. It translates to CASSPNRNSYVQYF.